Sequencing of this T cell receptor beta chain was carried out in a study of memory CD4+ T cells and cytomegalovirus serostatus. About the research overall: Donors were healthy Belgian adults, fewer than ten CMV seropositive and 20 to 25 seronegative. Study results and caveats: Each of 60 to 80 CMV-associated TCRbeta sequences occurred in one to five individuals.

In the authors' methods: After removing out-of-frame reads, around 2,100,000 distinct TCRbeta sequences remained. Repertoires were generated with immunoSEQ multiplex PCR, while TCRdb's copy carries only in-frame clones and drops some. V and J calls and clone size follow that table, whereas D and trimming were derived from the DNA. Here the sample spans approximately 88,000 clones, 75% to 90% being singletons. On this clone: Its antigen is not identified.

The germline V and J ends were trimmed by 4 bases and 7 bases, with 14 bases remaining between them. CDR1 is SGDLS, CDR2 YYNGEE, per germline. The length of the CDR3 is 13 residues. Single viable CD3+CD4+CD8-CD45RO+ cells were sorted as the memory CD4+ T cells. V is TRBV9 and J is TRBJ2-5; D remains ambiguous. Sequenced sample: memory CD4+ T cells from blood. The clonotype was recovered from an adult in good health and CMV-seropositive. CDR3 sequence reads: CASSPEEWRTQYF. CDR3 nucleotide sequence: TGTGCCAGCAGCCCAGAGGAGTGGAGGACCCAGTACTTC.